These T cell receptor beta chains were read from a single sample in a study of cytomegalovirus exposure and HLA in healthy donors. Only in-frame clones appear in the TCRdb table, and some are missing; sequencing was by immunoSEQ multiplex PCR. There are 80,000 or so clones in the sample; about 71% occur only once, and 5.5% to 8.5% lies in the top ten. What was sequenced was PBMCs. The receptors stem from a woman aged 40 to 50 in good health and CMV-seronegative. Both conserved end residues are trimmed from each CDR3. A D gene is named only where the DNA matches it firmly.

D: TRBD2; J: TRBJ2-7; V: TRBV6-1; CDR3: ASSIGGAPYEQY
D: TRBD1; J: TRBJ1-5; V: TRBV4-3; CDR3: ASSQGTGGVGKPQH
D: NA; J: TRBJ1-2; V: TRBV7-3; CDR3: ASSLSGVQVGGYT
D: NA; J: TRBJ1-6; V: TRBV5-1; CDR3: ASSLAVGSADSPLH
D: NA; J: TRBJ2-3; V: TRBV11-3; CDR3: ASSLGSTADTQY
D: NA; J: TRBJ2-3; V: TRBV5-1; CDR3: ASSLLRGQGTDTQY
D: TRBD1; J: TRBJ2-1; V: TRBV10-2; CDR3: ASTPRDSYNEQF
D: TRBD1; J: TRBJ2-1; V: TRBV7-9; CDR3: ATIQGASYNEQF
D: NA; J: TRBJ2-2; V: TRBV6-4; CDR3: ASSEIIDGELF
D: NA; J: TRBJ2-2; V: TRBV2; CDR3: ASSEAGGGTGELF
D: NA; J: TRBJ1-4; V: TRBV5-1; CDR3: ASSLAAGTNEKLF
D: NA; J: TRBJ1-3; V: TRBV6-1; CDR3: ASRITPTVGDTIY
D: NA; J: TRBJ2-2; V: TRBV4-3; CDR3: ASSQDWRLRAGELF
D: NA; J: TRBJ2-5; V: TRBV9; CDR3: ASSSAPGSETQY
D: TRBD1; J: TRBJ2-2; V: TRBV5-1; CDR3: ASSTAGDRGTGELF
D: TRBD2; J: TRBJ2-3; V: TRBV13; CDR3: ASSYAVGGRADTQY
D: TRBD1; J: TRBJ1-6; V: TRBV30; CDR3: AWSGGQGTYNSPLH
D: TRBD1; J: TRBJ1-5; V: TRBV30; CDR3: AWNRGNQPQH
D: TRBD1; J: TRBJ1-2; V: TRBV6-5; CDR3: ASSSGDRGSAGYT
D: TRBD2; J: TRBJ2-7; V: TRBV9; CDR3: ASSVRLAGSYEQY
D: NA; J: TRBJ1-1; V: TRBV30; CDR3: AWSTTGLVAF
D: NA; J: TRBJ2-1; V: TRBV28; CDR3: ASSLAGILDEQF
D: NA; J: TRBJ1-2; V: TRBV7-6; CDR3: ASSFSPGFDRSQGYT
D: NA; J: TRBJ2-2; V: TRBV18; CDR3: ASSRNGENTGELF
D: TRBD2; J: TRBJ2-1; V: TRBV25-1; CDR3: ASSSSGGLAGYNEQF
D: TRBD1; J: TRBJ1-6; V: TRBV5-1; CDR3: ASSSIGQGLNSPLH
D: TRBD1; J: TRBJ2-2; V: TRBV5-4; CDR3: ASSLGGQRNTGELF
D: TRBD2; J: TRBJ2-1; V: TRBV5-4; CDR3: ASSLMTSGDNEQF
D: TRBD2; J: TRBJ2-5; V: TRBV29-1; CDR3: SVARALAAQETQY
D: NA; J: TRBJ1-5; V: TRBV30; CDR3: AWSVRGPGNQPQH
D: NA; J: TRBJ2-1; V: TRBV7-4; CDR3: ATTYNEQF
D: NA; J: TRBJ2-3; V: TRBV6-4; CDR3: ASSAGSGTDTQY
D: TRBD2; J: TRBJ2-3; V: TRBV9; CDR3: ASNVAGDTDTQY
D: TRBD2; J: TRBJ2-1; V: TRBV19; CDR3: ASSMGVAGYSYNEQF
D: NA; J: TRBJ1-2; V: TRBV6-1; CDR3: ASSEVGRGGYGYT
D: NA; J: TRBJ2-1; V: TRBV19; CDR3: ASSQGQNNEQF
D: TRBD2; J: TRBJ2-7; V: TRBV28; CDR3: ASGGRAGYEQY
D: NA; J: TRBJ2-5; V: TRBV7-9; CDR3: ASSYRTRETQY
D: TRBD1; J: TRBJ2-1; V: TRBV29-1; CDR3: SVEALGGRNEQF